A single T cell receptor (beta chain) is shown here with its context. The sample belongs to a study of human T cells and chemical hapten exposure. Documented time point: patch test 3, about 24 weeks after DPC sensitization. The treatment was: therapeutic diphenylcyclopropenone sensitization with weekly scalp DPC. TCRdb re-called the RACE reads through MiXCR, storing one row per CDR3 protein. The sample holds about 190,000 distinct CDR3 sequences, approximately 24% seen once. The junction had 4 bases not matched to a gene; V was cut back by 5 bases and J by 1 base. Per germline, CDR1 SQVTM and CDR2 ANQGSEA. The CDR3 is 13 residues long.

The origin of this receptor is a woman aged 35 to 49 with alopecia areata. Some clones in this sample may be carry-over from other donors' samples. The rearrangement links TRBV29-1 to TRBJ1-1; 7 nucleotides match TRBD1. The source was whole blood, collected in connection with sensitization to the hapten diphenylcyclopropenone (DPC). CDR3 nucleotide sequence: TGCAGCGTTCCGGGACAGTCGAACACTGAAGCTTTCTTT. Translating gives CSVPGQSNTEAFF.